This TCR beta chain was captured by sequencing in a study of T cell changes during pregnancy in multiple sclerosis (dated by TCRdb to the late 2010s). Notes on the research overall: The study looked at changes in the T cell repertoire across pregnancy in women with multiple sclerosis.

The CDR3 contains 19 residues, cysteine and phenylalanine counted. The retained sequence is limited to the CDR3, 57 bases, with the frame set at the first base. Unmatched junction bases come to 14, with V trimmed by 4 bases and J by 0 bases. Looking up the germline V gene yields CDR1 LGHNA and CDR2 YSLEER. Regarding this clone: The specificity of this receptor is unknown. The sample holds no much larger clone one base away, and base qualities are not on file.

The library relied on the immunoSEQ multiplex PCR assay. TCRdb's version of the immuneACCESS table is confined to in-frame rearrangements and falls short of the full clone set. An unresolved V gene accounts for under half of the shortfall where checked; the remainder is of unknown origin. Recorded for this sample are about 59,000 clones; about 94% of them occurred a single time. The leading ten clones occupy around 3% of the sample. Rearrangement joined TRBV4-3 to TRBJ2-3, with 9 central nucleotides matching TRBD2. The receptor comes from a female donor in good health, enrolled as a control in a pregnancy study. The material was peripheral blood, obtained in the third trimester of pregnancy. Read as DNA, the sequence is TGCGCCAGCAGCCGTGGACTTCAAGCGGGGGGCTATAGCACAGATACGCAGTATTTT. It codes for CASSRGLQAGGYSTDTQYF.